This entry lists 22 T cell receptor beta chains sequenced from one sample in a study of blood T cell repertoires in COVID-19. Sequenced by immunoSEQ multiplex PCR; TCRdb stores in-frame clones only, minus some. The profile covers about 160,000 clones, with about 81% appearing a single time and approximately 10% taken by the ten largest. The specimen was peripheral blood. Every receptor here comes from a human donor in a cohort sampled during active COVID-19.

The chain recombines TRBV15 with TRBJ2-1; 7 bases are a match to TRBD2. V gave up 1 base and J gave up 7 bases; unmatched junction bases: 7. Germline V gives CDR1 LNHNV, CDR2 YYDKDF (reference sequence). This CDR3 is 15 amino acids long. This CDR3 is CATSRGGGSGNEQFF. In nucleotides, the CDR3 is TGTGCCACCAGCAGAGGGGGGGGTTCCGGGAATGAGCAGTTCTTC.

In its sample, this clone was seen once. The chain links TRBV7-9 to TRBJ2-7; D is uncertain. The CDR3 sequence is 12 residues long. Germline V gene sequence: CDR1 SEHNR, CDR2 FQNEAQ (reference sequence). Trimming left V 0 bases short and J 4 bases short, with 4 bases between. CDR3 DNA sequence: TGTGCCAGCAGCTTAGCCCAGTACGAGCAGTACTTC. It encodes CASSLAQYEQYF.

V is TRBV6-1 and J is TRBJ1-1, with D possibly being TRBD1 (6 bases). V was shortened by 3 bases and J by 1 base, with 9 bases between the two germline ends. The CDR3 contains 14 residues. Germline V gives CDR1 MNHNS, CDR2 SASEGT. CDR3 amino acids: CASSDRTANTEAFF. The CDR3 region has the DNA TGTGCCAGCAGTGATCGGACAGCGAACACTGAAGCTTTCTTT.

The chain carries TRBV6-2 or TRBV6-3 and TRBJ2-3; 8 bases are a match to TRBD2. Germline values: CDR1 MNHEY, CDR2 SVGEGT. V dropped 0 bases and J dropped 4; count of bases not matched to a gene: 9. The CDR3 runs 17 residues. CDR3 region: CASSYSRGAGEADTQYF. DNA for the CDR3: TGTGCCAGCAGTTACTCGAGGGGAGCGGGAGAGGCAGATACGCAGTATTTT.

The V and J genes are TRBV3-1 (or the pseudogene TRBV3-2) and TRBJ2-7; TRBD1 aligns across 8 bases. Germline CDR1 reads LGHDT; CDR2 reads YNNKEL (reference sequence). The CDR3 covers 17 residues. The V segment lost 5 bases and the J segment 0 bases; nucleotides outside the gene matches: 12. CDR3 sequence (DNA): TGTGCCAGCAGCGCTCTCGCCCGGGACAGGAGCTCCTACGAGCAGTACTTC. This encodes CASSALARDRSSYEQYF.

The rearrangement uses TRBV4-3 and TRBJ2-2; 10 bases are a match to TRBD1. V was clipped by 0 bases and J by 5 bases; unmatched bases: 3. The CDR3 spans 16 residues. CDR1 and CDR2 from the germline V gene are LGHNA and YSLEER. The CDR3 DNA is TGCGCCAGCAGCCAAGACCCGGGACAGGGGACCGGGGAGCTGTTTTTT. Residues: CASSQDPGQGTGELFF.

The V and J genes are TRBV7-6 and TRBJ2-2; possible D gene TRBD1, 6 bases. V was trimmed by 0 bases and J by 6 bases, leaving 14 bases between them. In germline, CDR1 is SGHVS, CDR2 FNYEAQ. The CDR3 contains 16 residues. This CDR3 reads CASSLAQKGVAGELFF. The CDR3 DNA follows: TGTGCCAGCAGCTTAGCGCAAAAGGGGGTGGCCGGGGAGCTGTTTTTT. Full variable domain (rest looked up from reference TRBV7-6 and TRBJ2-2): GAGVSQSPRYKVTKRGQDVALRCDPISGHVSLYWYRQALGQGPEFLTYFNYEAQQDKSGLPNDRFSAERPEGSISTLTIQRTEQRDSAMYRCASSLAQKGVAGELFFGEGSRLTVL.

This clone was seen only a few times. The chain joins TRBV25-1 to TRBJ1-5, with D perhaps matching TRBD1 (5 bases). From germline, CDR1 is MGHDK and CDR2 SYGVNS. Trimming took off 2 bases at V and 5 bases at J, with 13 bases between the two ends. The CDR3 is made up of 15 amino acids. The CDR3 reads CASSEGGKGDQPQHF. The DNA of the CDR3 is TGTGCCAGCAGTGAAGGAGGGAAAGGGGATCAGCCCCAGCATTTT.

A single count supports this clone. V usage is TRBV27 and J usage is TRBJ2-1, with TRBD2 matching over 9 bases. Trimming took 7 bases from V and 0 from J; bases not matched to a gene: 7. The CDR3 is 16 residues long. Germline loops: CDR1 MNHEY, CDR2 SMNVEV (reference sequence). The CDR3 DNA sequence: TGTGCCAGCAAGTTCTCGCGGGGGGGCTCCTACAATGAGCAGTTCTTC. This sequence encodes CASKFSRGGSYNEQFF.

This clone turned up a few times. The chain couples TRBV2 to TRBJ1-5; the D gene is possibly TRBD1 (5 bases). The CDR3 runs to 15 residues. Trimming pared 5 bases from V and 6 bases from J, leaving 17 bases between. Germline CDR1 and CDR2: SNHLY and FYNNEI. The CDR3 region is CASSTVAGSGQPQHF. The DNA of the CDR3 is TGTGCCAGCAGTACGGTTGCAGGGTCAGGTCAGCCCCAGCATTTT.

Notes on this clone: The junction shows a germline mismatch at one end, possibly a read error. This chain connects TRBV6-6 to TRBJ2-6, with D possibly being TRBD2 (6 bases). The germline V gene encodes CDR1 MNHNY and CDR2 SVGAGI (reference sequence). The CDR3 is 14 amino acids. The CDR3 DNA follows: TGTGCCAGCAGCTACTCGGAGGGTTCAAACGTCCTGACTTTC. This codes for CASSYSEGSNVLTF.

The rearrangement links TRBV27 to TRBJ1-3; no reliable D call. The V gene lost 8 bases and the J gene lost 0 bases, with 11 bases spanning the gap. Germline V gene lookup returns CDR1 MNHEY and CDR2 SMNVEV (reference sequence). The CDR3 totals 14 residues. The CDR3 loop reads CASGLLSSGNTIYF. CDR3 DNA sequence: TGTGCCAGCGGGCTTCTGAGCTCTGGAAACACCATATATTTT.

In its sample, this clone was seen once. V is TRBV7-2 and J is TRBJ1-3; D remains ambiguous. V lost 4 bases, J lost 0 bases, and 4 bases lay in between. This CDR3 has 13 amino acids. CDR1 and CDR2 from the germline V gene are SGHTA and FQGNSA. This chain's CDR3 is CASSSVSGNTIYF. The CDR3 DNA is TGTGCCAGCAGCTCGGTCTCTGGAAACACCATATATTTT.

The rearrangement links TRBV6-5 to TRBJ1-1; 8 bases match TRBD1. Germline CDR1 is MNHEY and CDR2 is SVGAGI. The CDR3 loop spans 14 amino acids. Losses at the gene ends were 7 bases for V and 5 bases for J; bases not matched to a gene: 9. The CDR3 nucleotides are TGTGCCAGCACCAGGACAGGGAAGGAGACTGAAGCTTTCTTT. It translates to CASTRTGKETEAFF.

The chain links TRBV5-1 to TRBJ2-1; perhaps TRBD2 as D (6 bases). V lost 4 bases, J lost 8 bases, and 19 bases lay in between. The CDR3 is 15 amino acids. Looked up from germline, CDR1 is SGHRS and CDR2 is YFSETQ. This CDR3 reads CASSEGTLGTHEQFF. DNA for the CDR3: TGCGCCAGCAGCGAGGGGACTTTAGGAACCCATGAGCAGTTCTTC.

The V gene is TRBV28, the J gene TRBJ2-3; 7 nucleotides line up with TRBD2. V dropped 3 bases and J dropped 2; count of bases not matched to a gene: 2. Germline CDR1 is MDHEN and CDR2 is SYDVKM. This CDR3 has 14 residues. Here the CDR3 reads CASSLGLLTDTQYF. In nucleotides, the CDR3 is TGTGCCAGCAGTTTGGGACTACTCACAGATACGCAGTATTTT.

The genes are TRBV29-1 and TRBJ2-1, with 13 bases fitting TRBD2. The CDR3 length is 15 residues. Germline-derived CDR1 and CDR2 are SQVTM and ANQGSEA. The J segment lost 4 bases and the V segment lost 5 bases, leaving 5 bases of the junction unmatched. In DNA, the CDR3 is TGCAGCGTTACGACTAGCGGGAGGCCTTACAATGAGCAGTTCTTC. It encodes CSVTTSGRPYNEQFF.

The chain is built from TRBV19 and TRBJ2-1; 13 bases match TRBD2. Germline lookup yields CDR1 LNHDA and CDR2 SQIVND (reference sequence). This CDR3 spans 17 amino acids. V shed 8 bases and J 0 bases; nucleotides not matched to a gene: 7. The CDR3 is CASRTRTSGSSYNEQFF. CDR3 sequence (DNA): TGTGCCAGTCGGACTCGGACTAGCGGGAGCTCCTACAATGAGCAGTTCTTC.

The genes are TRBV3-1 (or the pseudogene TRBV3-2) and TRBJ2-5, with 9 positions matching TRBD2. With V trimmed by 5 bases and J by 6 bases, 7 bases remained unmatched. This CDR3 region has 14 residues. Germline V CDR1 and CDR2: LGHDT, YNNKEL (reference sequence). DNA for the CDR3: TGTGCCAGCAGCGTAGCGGGGGATCTAAAGACCCAGTACTTC. Encoded protein: CASSVAGDLKTQYF.

The V call is TRBV20-1, the J call TRBJ2-3, with TRBD1 identical over 8 bases. The germline V gene has CDR1 DFQATT and CDR2 SNEGSKA (reference sequence). J gave up 3 bases and V 3 bases, and 5 bases lay outside the gene matches. The CDR3 extends over 14 amino acids. CDR3 in DNA: TGCAGTGCTAGTTTGACAGGGGCAACAGATACGCAGTATTTT. Its protein is CSASLTGATDTQYF.

This chain connects TRBV7-8 to TRBJ2-7, with D perhaps TRBD2 (7 bases). The CDR3 contains 16 residues. Trimming removed 5 bases from V and 2 bases from J, with 19 bases in between. Looked up from germline, CDR1 is SGHVS and CDR2 is FQNEAQ. In DNA, the CDR3 is TGTGCCAGCAGCCGGGGGAGGGGGTCGTATACCTACGAGCAGTACTTC. This gives the protein CASSRGRGSYTYEQYF.

J is TRBJ2-2 and V is TRBV7-9; D is uncertain. V was shortened by 4 bases and J by 0 bases, with 9 bases between the two germline ends. This CDR3 is built from 15 residues. Germline V gives CDR1 SEHNR, CDR2 FQNEAQ (reference sequence). The CDR3 sequence is CASSSRFSNTGELFF. As DNA, the CDR3 is TGTGCCAGCAGCTCCAGGTTTTCGAACACCGGGGAGCTGTTTTTT. The whole variable domain, remainder taken from reference TRBV7-9 and TRBJ2-2, is DTGVSQNPRHKITKRGQNVTFRCDPISEHNRLYWYRQTLGQGPEFLTYFQNEAQLEKSRLLSDRFSAERPKGSFSTLEIQRTEQGDSAMYLCASSSRFSNTGELFFGEGSRLTVL.